This TCR beta chain is drawn from a study of blood T cells in healthy people across ages. Overall study: Template switching captured about one barcoded beta molecule per two T cells.

Study-level results: A roughly linear age-dependent decrease characterized TCR beta diversity per million T cells.

PCR was performed a second time for roughly 7 to 12 cycles using a sample-barcoded 5' primer and a J-beta primer mix. The authors tagged each cDNA molecule using a template-switch adaptor with 12 random nucleotides. Using its own MiXCR run on the 5' RACE reads, TCRdb lists one record per CDR3 protein. The data contain around 650,000 distinct CDR3 sequences, less than 40% of them seen just once; the ten biggest clones take up 15%. This clonotype was counted ten times or more. Its antigen is not identified. Donors gave 8 to 10 milliliters of peripheral blood apiece. CDR1 SGHRS and CDR2 YFSETQ come from the germline V gene. J lost 4 bases, V lost 4 bases, and 10 bases had no gene match. This CDR3 has 17 residues.

Sequencing was carried out using blood. The chain is built from TRBV5-1 and TRBJ2-1, with 11 bases fitting TRBD2. The receptor was derived from a woman older than 75 in good health. This CDR3 is CASSHTTSGVVYNEQFF. DNA of the CDR3: TGCGCCAGCAGCCATACGACTAGCGGGGTCGTTTACAATGAGCAGTTCTTC.